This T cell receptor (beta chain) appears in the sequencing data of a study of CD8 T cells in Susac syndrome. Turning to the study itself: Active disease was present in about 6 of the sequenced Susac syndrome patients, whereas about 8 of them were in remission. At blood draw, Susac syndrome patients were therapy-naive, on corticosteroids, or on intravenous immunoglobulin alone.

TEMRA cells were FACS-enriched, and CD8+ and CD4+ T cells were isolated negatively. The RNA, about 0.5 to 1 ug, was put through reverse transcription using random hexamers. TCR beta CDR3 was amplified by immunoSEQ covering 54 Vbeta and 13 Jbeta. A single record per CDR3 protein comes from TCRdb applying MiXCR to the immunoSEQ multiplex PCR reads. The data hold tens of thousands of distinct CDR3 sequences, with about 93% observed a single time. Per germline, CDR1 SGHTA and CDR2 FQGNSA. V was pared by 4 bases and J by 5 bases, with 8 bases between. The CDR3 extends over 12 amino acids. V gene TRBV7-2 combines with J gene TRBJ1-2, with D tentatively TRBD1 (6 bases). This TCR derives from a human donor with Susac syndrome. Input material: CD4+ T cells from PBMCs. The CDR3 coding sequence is TGTGCCAGCAGCTCGACAGGTTATGGCTACACCTTC. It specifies CASSSTGYGYTF.